The 5 T cell receptor beta chains presented below share a single source sample, sequenced in a study of cytomegalovirus exposure and HLA in healthy donors. Primers for the PCR totalled 60 Vbeta and 13 Jbeta. Produced via immunoSEQ multiplex PCR; TCRdb's table is partial and in-frame only. The data show some 99,000 clones, around 81% seen once. The sequenced sample consisted of PBMCs. The receptors were gathered from a woman aged 25 to 45 in good health and CMV-seronegative.

V usage is TRBV28 and J usage is TRBJ2-3, with a tentative D call TRBD2 (5 bases). The CDR3 sequence is 14 residues long. Germline V gives CDR1 MDHEN, CDR2 SYDVKM. V lost 4 bases and J 3 bases, leaving 11 bases between the germline ends. The CDR3 loop reads CASSSGIRTDTQYF. The CDR3 nucleotides are TGTGCCAGCAGTTCCGGGATTAGGACAGATACGCAGTATTTT.

The chain couples TRBV28 to TRBJ2-7; D remains unclear. The CDR3 extends over 11 amino acids. V lost 4 bases and J 3 bases, leaving 4 bases between the germline ends. Germline CDR1 MDHEN, CDR2 SYDVKM. CDR3 nucleotides: TGTGCCAGCAGTTCCTTCTACGAGCAGTACTTC. As protein: CASSSFYEQYF.

The chain joins TRBV10-2 to TRBJ2-2, with TRBD2 identical over 10 bases. Germline-derived CDR1 and CDR2 are WSHSY and SAAADI. CDR3 length: 12 amino acids. Unmatched junction bases numbered 2, after V lost 8 bases and J lost 8 bases. As DNA, the CDR3 is TGCGCCAGCGGGACTAGCGTGGGGGAGCTGTTTTTT. As protein: CASGTSVGELFF.

V usage is TRBV11-2 and J usage is TRBJ2-1, with D perhaps matching TRBD1 (6 bases). Per germline, CDR1 SGHAT and CDR2 FQNNGV. Trimming removed 4 bases from V and 5 bases from J, with 18 bases in between. CDR3 size: 16 residues. This CDR3 is CASSSRVDSRNNEQFF. DNA for the CDR3: TGTGCCAGCAGCTCTAGGGTGGACAGCCGAAACAATGAGCAGTTCTTC.

This clone was counted between two and nine times. The chain employs TRBV9 and TRBJ2-3; 8 bases align to TRBD2. This CDR3 comprises 15 residues. Losses at the gene ends were 5 bases for V and 1 base for J; bases not matched to a gene: 6. The germline gives CDR1 SGDLS, CDR2 YYNGEE. CDR3: CASSDVTSGTDTQYF. The CDR3 DNA reads TGTGCCAGCAGTGACGTGACTAGCGGCACAGATACGCAGTATTTT.